This T cell receptor (beta chain) emerged from a study of T cells in Graves' hyperthyroidism and ophthalmopathy. TCR beta CDR3 sequences were amplified from RNA transcripts. A first-round RT-PCR of the TCR CDR3 used the HTBI primer set. TCRdb fed the multiplex PCR reads into MiXCR, producing one record per CDR3 protein. The table includes hundreds of thousands of distinct CDR3 sequences, approximately 20% detected once. The CDR3 has 15 amino acids. Germline CDR1 and CDR2: MNHEY and SVGEGT. With V trimmed by 9 bases and J by 1 base, 12 bases remained unmatched. The V gene is TRBV6-2 or TRBV6-3, the J gene TRBJ2-7; 7 bases fit TRBD2. Sequenced sample: blood. The sequence derives from a woman between 18 and 30 years old with Graves' hyperthyroidism. The CDR3 loop is CASTSFGGSSYEQYF. CDR3 nucleotide sequence: TGTGCCAGTACCTCGTTCGGCGGGAGTTCCTACGAGCAGTACTTC.